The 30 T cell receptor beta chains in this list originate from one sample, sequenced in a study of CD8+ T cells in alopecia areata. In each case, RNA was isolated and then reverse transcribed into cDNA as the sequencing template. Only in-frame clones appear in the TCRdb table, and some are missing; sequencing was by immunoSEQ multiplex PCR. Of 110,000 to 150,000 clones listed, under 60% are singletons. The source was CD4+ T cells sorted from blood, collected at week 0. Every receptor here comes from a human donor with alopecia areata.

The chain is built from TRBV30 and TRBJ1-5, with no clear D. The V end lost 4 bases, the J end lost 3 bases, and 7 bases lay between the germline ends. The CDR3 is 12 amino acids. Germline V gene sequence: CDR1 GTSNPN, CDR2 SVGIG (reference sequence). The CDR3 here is CAWNRDNQPQHF. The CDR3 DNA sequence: TGTGCCTGGAATCGGGACAATCAGCCCCAGCATTTT.

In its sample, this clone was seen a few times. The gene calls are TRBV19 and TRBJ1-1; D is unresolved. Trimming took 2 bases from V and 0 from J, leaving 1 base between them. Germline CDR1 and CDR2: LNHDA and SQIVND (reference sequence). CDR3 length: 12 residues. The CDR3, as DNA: TGTGCCAGTAGTATACTGAACACTGAAGCTTTCTTT. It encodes CASSILNTEAFF. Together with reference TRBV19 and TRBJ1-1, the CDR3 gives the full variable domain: DGGITQSPKYLFRKEGQNVTLSCEQNLNHDAMYWYRQDPGQGLRLIYYSQIVNDFQKGDIAEGYSVSREKKESFPLTVTSAQKNPTAFYLCASSILNTEAFFGQGTRLTVV.

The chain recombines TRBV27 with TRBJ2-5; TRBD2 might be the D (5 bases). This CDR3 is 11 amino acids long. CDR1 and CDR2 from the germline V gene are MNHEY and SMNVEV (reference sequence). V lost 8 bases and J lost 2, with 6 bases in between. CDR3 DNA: TGTGCCAGCGAGCGGCAAGAGACCCAGTACTTC. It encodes CASERQETQYF.

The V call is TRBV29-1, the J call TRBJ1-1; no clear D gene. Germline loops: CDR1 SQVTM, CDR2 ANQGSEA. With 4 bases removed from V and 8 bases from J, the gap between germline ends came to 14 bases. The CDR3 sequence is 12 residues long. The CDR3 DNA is TGCAGCGTTGGCGGCAAAGGGATGGAAGCTTTCTTT. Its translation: CSVGGKGMEAFF.

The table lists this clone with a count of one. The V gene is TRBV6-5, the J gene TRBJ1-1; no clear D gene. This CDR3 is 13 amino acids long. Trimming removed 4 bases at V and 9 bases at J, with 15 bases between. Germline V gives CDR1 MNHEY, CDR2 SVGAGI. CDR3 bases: TGTGCCAGCAGTTCCGTTGGGCCCTCGAAAGCTTTCTTT. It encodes CASSSVGPSKAFF.

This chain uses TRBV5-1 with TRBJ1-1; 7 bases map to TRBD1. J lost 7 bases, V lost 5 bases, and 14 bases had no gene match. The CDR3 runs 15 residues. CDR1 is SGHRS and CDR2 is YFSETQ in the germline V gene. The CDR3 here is CASRLGTEQQGEAFF. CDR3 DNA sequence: TGCGCCAGCAGACTCGGGACAGAGCAACAGGGTGAAGCTTTCTTT.

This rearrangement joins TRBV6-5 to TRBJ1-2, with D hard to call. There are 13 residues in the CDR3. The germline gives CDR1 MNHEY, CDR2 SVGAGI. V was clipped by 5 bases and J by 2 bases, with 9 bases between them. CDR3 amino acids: CASSGVLNYGYTF. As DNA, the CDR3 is TGTGCCAGCAGTGGGGTACTCAACTATGGCTACACCTTC.

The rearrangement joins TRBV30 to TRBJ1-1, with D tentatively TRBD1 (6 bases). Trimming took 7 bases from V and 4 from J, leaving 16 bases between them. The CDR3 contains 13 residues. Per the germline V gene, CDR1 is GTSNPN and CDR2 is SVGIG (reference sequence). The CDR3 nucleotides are TGTGCCTCCACAGGGAAGGGAGTCACTGAAGCTTTCTTT. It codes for CASTGKGVTEAFF.

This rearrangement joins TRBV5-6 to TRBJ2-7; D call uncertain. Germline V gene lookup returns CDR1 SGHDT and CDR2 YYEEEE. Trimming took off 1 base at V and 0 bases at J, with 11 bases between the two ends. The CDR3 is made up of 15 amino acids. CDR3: CASSLWFMGSYEQYF. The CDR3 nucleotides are TGTGCCAGCAGCTTGTGGTTCATGGGCTCCTACGAGCAGTACTTC.

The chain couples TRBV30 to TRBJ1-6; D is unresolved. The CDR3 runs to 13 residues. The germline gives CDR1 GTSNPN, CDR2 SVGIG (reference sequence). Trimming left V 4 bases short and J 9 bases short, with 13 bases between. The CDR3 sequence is CAWNRFRGSPLHF. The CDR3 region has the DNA TGTGCCTGGAATAGGTTTCGCGGTTCACCCCTCCACTTT.

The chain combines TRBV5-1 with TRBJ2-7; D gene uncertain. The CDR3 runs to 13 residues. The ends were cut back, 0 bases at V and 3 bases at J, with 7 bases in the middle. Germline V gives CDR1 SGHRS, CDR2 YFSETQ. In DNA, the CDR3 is TGCGCCAGCAGCTTGGCTCCTAACTACGAGCAGTACTTC. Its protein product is CASSLAPNYEQYF.

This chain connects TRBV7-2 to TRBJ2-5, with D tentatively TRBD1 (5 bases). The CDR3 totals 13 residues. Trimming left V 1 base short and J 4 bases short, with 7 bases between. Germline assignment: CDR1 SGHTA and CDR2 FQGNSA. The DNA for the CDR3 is TGTGCCAGCAGCTTAGGACAGAGAGAGACCCAGTACTTC. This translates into CASSLGQRETQYF.

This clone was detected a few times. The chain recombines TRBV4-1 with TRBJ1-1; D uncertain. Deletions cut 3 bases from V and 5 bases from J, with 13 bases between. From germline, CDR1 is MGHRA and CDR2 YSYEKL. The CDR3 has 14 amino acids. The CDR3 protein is CASSHWARETEAFF. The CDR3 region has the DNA TGCGCCAGCAGCCACTGGGCCCGGGAGACTGAAGCTTTCTTT.

CDR3 bases: TGCGCCAGCAAGGGACCCCATACGGGCTCTGGGGCCAACGTCCTGACTTTC. Protein product: CASKGPHTGSGANVLTF. The V call is TRBV5-1, the J call TRBJ2-6, with D perhaps matching TRBD1 or TRBD2 (5 bases each). The V gene lost 6 bases and the J gene lost 0 bases, with 16 bases spanning the gap. The CDR3 runs to 17 residues. CDR1 is SGHRS and CDR2 is YFSETQ in the germline V gene.

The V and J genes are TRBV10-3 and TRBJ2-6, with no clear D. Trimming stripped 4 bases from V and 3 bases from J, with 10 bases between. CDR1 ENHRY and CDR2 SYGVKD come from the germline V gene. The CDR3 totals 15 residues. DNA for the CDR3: TGTGCCATCAGTGGGTCGGGCGGTGGGGCCAACGTCCTGACTTTC. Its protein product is CAISGSGGGANVLTF.

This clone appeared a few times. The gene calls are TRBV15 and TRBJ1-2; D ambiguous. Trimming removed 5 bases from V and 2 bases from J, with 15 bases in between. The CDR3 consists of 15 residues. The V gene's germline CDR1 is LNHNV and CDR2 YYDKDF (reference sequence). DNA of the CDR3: TGTGCCACCAGCTCGGAAAGGGTCCCGAACTATGGCTACACCTTC. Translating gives CATSSERVPNYGYTF.

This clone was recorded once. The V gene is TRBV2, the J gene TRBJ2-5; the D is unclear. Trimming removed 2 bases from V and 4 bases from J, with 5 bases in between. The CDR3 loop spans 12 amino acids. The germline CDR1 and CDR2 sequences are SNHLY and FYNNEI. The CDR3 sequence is CASSEPRETQYF. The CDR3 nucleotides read TGTGCCAGCAGTGAACCGCGAGAGACCCAGTACTTC.

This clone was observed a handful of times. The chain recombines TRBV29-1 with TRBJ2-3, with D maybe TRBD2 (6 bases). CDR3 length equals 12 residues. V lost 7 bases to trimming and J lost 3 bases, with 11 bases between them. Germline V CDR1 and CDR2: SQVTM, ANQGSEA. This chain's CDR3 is CSGARGTDTQYF. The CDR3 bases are TGCAGCGGCGCCCGGGGGACAGATACGCAGTATTTT.

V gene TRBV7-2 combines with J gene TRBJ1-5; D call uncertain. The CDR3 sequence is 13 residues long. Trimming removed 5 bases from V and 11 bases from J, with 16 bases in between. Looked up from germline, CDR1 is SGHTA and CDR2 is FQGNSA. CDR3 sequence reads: CASSLSGDGTQHF. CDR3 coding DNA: TGTGCCAGCAGCCTGAGTGGAGATGGTACCCAGCATTTT.

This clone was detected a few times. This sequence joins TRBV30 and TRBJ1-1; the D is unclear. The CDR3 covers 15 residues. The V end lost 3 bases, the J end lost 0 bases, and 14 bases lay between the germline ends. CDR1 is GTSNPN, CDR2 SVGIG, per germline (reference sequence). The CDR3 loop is CAWRGGPGMNTEAFF. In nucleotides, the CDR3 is TGTGCCTGGAGGGGTGGCCCCGGGATGAACACTGAAGCTTTCTTT.

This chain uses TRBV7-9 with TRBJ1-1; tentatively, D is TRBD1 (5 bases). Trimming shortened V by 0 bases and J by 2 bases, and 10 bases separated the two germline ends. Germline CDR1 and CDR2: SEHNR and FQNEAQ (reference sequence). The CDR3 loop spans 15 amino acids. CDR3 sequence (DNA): TGTGCCAGCAGCTTAGCCGGGACCGCTAACACTGAAGCTTTCTTT. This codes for CASSLAGTANTEAFF. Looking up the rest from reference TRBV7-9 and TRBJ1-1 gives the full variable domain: DTGVSQNPRHKITKRGQNVTFRCDPISEHNRLYWYRQTLGQGPEFLTYFQNEAQLEKSRLLSDRFSAERPKGSFSTLEIQRTEQGDSAMYLCASSLAGTANTEAFFGQGTRLTVV.

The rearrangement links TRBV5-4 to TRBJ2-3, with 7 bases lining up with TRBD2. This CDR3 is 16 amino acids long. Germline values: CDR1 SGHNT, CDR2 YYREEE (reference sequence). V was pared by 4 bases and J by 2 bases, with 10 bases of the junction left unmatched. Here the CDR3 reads CASSRGRAGLTDTQYF. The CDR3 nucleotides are TGTGCCAGCAGCCGAGGGCGAGCGGGGCTCACAGATACGCAGTATTTT.

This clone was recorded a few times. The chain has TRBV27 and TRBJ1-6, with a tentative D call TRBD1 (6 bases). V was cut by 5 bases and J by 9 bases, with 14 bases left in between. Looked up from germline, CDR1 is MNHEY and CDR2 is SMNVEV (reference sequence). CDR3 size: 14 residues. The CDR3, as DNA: TGTGCCAGCAGTAGGCGGGACATTCCTTCACCCCTCCACTTT. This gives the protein CASSRRDIPSPLHF.

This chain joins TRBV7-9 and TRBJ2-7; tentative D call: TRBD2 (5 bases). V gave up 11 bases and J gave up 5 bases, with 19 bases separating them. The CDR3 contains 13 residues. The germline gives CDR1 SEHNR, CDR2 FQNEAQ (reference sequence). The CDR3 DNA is TGTGCCGCCAGGTTCGAGGGTCTCCACGAGCAGTACTTC. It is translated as CAARFEGLHEQYF.

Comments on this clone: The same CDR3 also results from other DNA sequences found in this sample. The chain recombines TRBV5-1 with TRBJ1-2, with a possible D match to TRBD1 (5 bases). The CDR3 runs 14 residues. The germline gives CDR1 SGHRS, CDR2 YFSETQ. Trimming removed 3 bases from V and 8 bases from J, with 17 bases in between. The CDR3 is CASSSLSGTGGYTF. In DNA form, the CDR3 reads TGCGCCAGCAGCTCCCTCAGTGGGACGGGCGGCTACACCTTC.

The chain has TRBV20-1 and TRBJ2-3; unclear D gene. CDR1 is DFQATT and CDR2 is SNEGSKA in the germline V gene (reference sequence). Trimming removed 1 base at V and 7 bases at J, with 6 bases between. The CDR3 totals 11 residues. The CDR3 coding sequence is TGCAGTGCTAGAGGTGACAATACGCAGTATTTT. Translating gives CSARGDNTQYF.

In nucleotides, the CDR3 is TGTGCCAGCAGGGCCATTAGCGGGGGGGCCCTGGGCCAGTACTTC. It yields the protein CASRAISGGALGQYF. The chain recombines TRBV2 with TRBJ2-5, with 11 bases that match TRBD2. V lost 6 bases to trimming and J lost 10 bases; unmatched junction nucleotides: 13. This CDR3 comprises 15 residues. The germline gives CDR1 SNHLY, CDR2 FYNNEI.

The CDR3 nucleotides are TGTGCCTGGACTAGCGGGGGGACCGGGGAGCTGTTTTTT. Protein sequence: CAWTSGGTGELFF. The V gene is TRBV30, the J gene TRBJ2-2; 11 nucleotides align to TRBD2. Germline CDR1 is GTSNPN and CDR2 is SVGIG (reference sequence). The ends lost 4 bases at V and 5 bases at J; junction bases unmatched: 0. This CDR3 comprises 13 residues.

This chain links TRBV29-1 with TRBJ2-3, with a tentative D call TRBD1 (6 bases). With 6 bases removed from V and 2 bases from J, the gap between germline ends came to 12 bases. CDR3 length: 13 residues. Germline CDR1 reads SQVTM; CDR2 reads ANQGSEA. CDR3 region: CSVPGDFTDTQYF. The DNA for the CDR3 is TGCAGCGTCCCAGGGGATTTCACAGATACGCAGTATTTT.

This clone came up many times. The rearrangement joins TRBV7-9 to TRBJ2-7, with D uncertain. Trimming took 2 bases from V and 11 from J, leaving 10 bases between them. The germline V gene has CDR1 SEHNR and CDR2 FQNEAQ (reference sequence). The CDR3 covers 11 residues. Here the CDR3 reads CASSLSQVEYF. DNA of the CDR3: TGTGCCAGCAGCTTATCACAAGTGGAGTACTTC. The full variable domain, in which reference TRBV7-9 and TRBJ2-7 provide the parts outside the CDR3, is DTGVSQNPRHKITKRGQNVTFRCDPISEHNRLYWYRQTLGQGPEFLTYFQNEAQLEKSRLLSDRFSAERPKGSFSTLEIQRTEQGDSAMYLCASSLSQVEYFGPGTRLTVT.